These 20 T cell receptor beta chains were all obtained from the same sample, sequenced in a study of T cells in Graves' hyperthyroidism and ophthalmopathy. RNA transcripts provided the source from which TCR beta CDR3 regions were amplified. HTBI primers were used for first-round RT-PCR of the TCR CDR3. TCRdb analysed the multiplex PCR reads with MiXCR anew, one entry per CDR3 protein. Among over 90,000 distinct CDR3 sequences listed, about 45% were seen once. The sequenced sample was blood. The receptors were gathered from a man aged 40-55 years with Graves' hyperthyroidism.

On this clonotype: No conserved phenylalanine or tryptophan ends this CDR3, so it is likely a read error. V is TRBV11-2 and J is TRBJ1-1; 8 bases line up with TRBD1. The germline V gene has CDR1 SGHAT and CDR2 FQNNGV. CDR3 length: 16 residues. The CDR3 sequence: CASSSRDRPMNTEAFL. CDR3 nucleotide sequence: TGTGCCAGCAGCTCCCGGGACAGGCCGATGAACACGGAAGCTTTCCTT.

This clonotype was detected only once. A single base separates this from a much larger clone, so it may be a read error. J is TRBJ1-2 and V is TRBV13, with 8 bases aligning to TRBD1. Germline CDR1 PRHDT, CDR2 FYEKMQ (reference sequence). The CDR3 contains 16 residues. The CDR3 here is CASSTPGTGVSYGCTF. CDR3 sequence (DNA): TGTGCCAGCAGCACCCCAGGGACAGGAGTCTCCTATGGCTGCACCTTC.

At least ten counts were recorded for this clonotype. It may be a read error: a sequence one base away is much more abundant. The V call is TRBV2, the J call TRBJ2-1; D call uncertain. This CDR3 region has 14 residues. Germline values: CDR1 SNHLY, CDR2 FYNNEI. Between the trimmed V and J ends, which lost 6 bases and 6 bases, there was a span of 15 bases. The CDR3 reads CASRTLRFGNEQFF. The CDR3 DNA is TGTGCCAGCAGAACCTTGAGGTTTGGCAATGAGCAGTTCTTC. The whole variable domain, remainder taken from reference TRBV2 and TRBJ2-1, is EPEVTQTPSHQVTQMGQEVILRCVPISNHLYFYWYRQILGQKVEFLVSFYNNEISEKSEIFDDQFSVERPDGSNFTLKIRSTKLEDSAMYFCASRTLRFGNEQFFGPGTRLTVL.

Turning to this clonotype: A much bigger clone sits one base away, suggesting this may be a read error. The chain combines TRBV20-1 with TRBJ2-1, with 7 bases matching TRBD2. CDR3 size: 17 residues. The germline V gene has CDR1 DFQATT and CDR2 SNEGSKA (reference sequence). The CDR3 loop is CSARGVSGWNSYSEQFF. The DNA of the CDR3 is TGCAGTGCTAGGGGGGTTAGCGGGTGGAACTCCTACAGTGAGCAGTTCTTC.

This clonotype has a handful of counts. This CDR3 is CASSLEIAGAGTQYF. CDR3 in DNA: TGTGCCAGCAGCTTGGAGATAGCGGGGGCCGGGACCCAGTACTTC. J is TRBJ2-5 and V is TRBV5-5; 9 nucleotides match TRBD2. The ends lost 0 bases at V and 7 bases at J; junction bases unmatched: 7. Germline CDR1 reads SGHKS; CDR2 reads YYEKEE (reference sequence). This CDR3 has 15 residues.

This clonotype has only a few counts. The chain employs TRBV20-1 and TRBJ2-7, with D possibly matching TRBD2 (5 bases). The germline V gene has CDR1 DFQATT and CDR2 SNEGSKA (reference sequence). Trimming removed 3 bases at V and 0 bases at J, with 12 bases between. This CDR3 has 14 amino acids. CDR3 amino acids: CSARRVHNSYEQYF. CDR3 bases: TGCAGTGCTAGGCGGGTCCATAACTCCTACGAGCAGTACTTC.

The J gene is TRBJ1-1, the V gene TRBV10-3; tentatively, D is TRBD1 (5 bases). Germline V lookup: CDR1 ENHRY, CDR2 SYGVKD. CDR3 length equals 12 residues. Trimming left V 11 bases short and J 0 bases short, with 10 bases between. The CDR3 here is CAWDAMNTEAFF. In nucleotides, the CDR3 is TGTGCCTGGGACGCAATGAACACTGAAGCTTTCTTT.

The chain employs TRBV29-1 and TRBJ1-1; D gene uncertain. Looked up from germline, CDR1 is SQVTM and CDR2 is ANQGSEA. The CDR3 covers 12 residues. The CDR3 here is CSSPTLNTEAFF. The CDR3 bases are TGCAGTTCCCCGACACTAAACACTGAAGCTTTCTTT.

There are many counts of this clonotype. This chain uses TRBV7-9 with TRBJ1-1, with a possible D match to TRBD1 (5 bases). CDR1 SEHNR and CDR2 FQNEAQ come from the germline V gene (reference sequence). Trimming shortened V by 0 bases and J by 4 bases, and 15 bases separated the two germline ends. The CDR3 has 16 residues. CDR3 in DNA: TGTGCCAGCAGCTTAGCAGGGACTGTCGGGGGCACTGAAGCTTTCTTT. Its translation: CASSLAGTVGGTEAFF. The whole variable domain, remainder taken from reference TRBV7-9 and TRBJ1-1, is DTGVSQNPRHKITKRGQNVTFRCDPISEHNRLYWYRQTLGQGPEFLTYFQNEAQLEKSRLLSDRFSAERPKGSFSTLEIQRTEQGDSAMYLCASSLAGTVGGTEAFFGQGTRLTVV.

The chain couples TRBV5-4 to TRBJ2-3; 8 nucleotides agree with TRBD2. Germline loops: CDR1 SGHNT, CDR2 YYREEE (reference sequence). V was pared by 10 bases and J by 2 bases, with 9 bases of the junction left unmatched. The CDR3 has 14 residues. This CDR3 is CAWNGAGVTDTQYF. The CDR3 DNA reads as TGTGCCTGGAACGGAGCGGGAGTCACAGATACGCAGTATTTT.

The chain carries TRBV4-1 and TRBJ1-4; 11 positions match TRBD1. CDR1 and CDR2 from the germline V gene are MGHRA and YSYEKL. With 3 bases clipped from V and 7 bases from J, the junction kept 13 bases outside the gene matches. The CDR3 is 18 amino acids. The CDR3 protein is CASSHKDRGRGQGEKLFF. The CDR3 DNA sequence: TGCGCCAGCAGCCACAAGGACAGGGGGCGCGGGCAAGGTGAAAAACTGTTTTTT.

This clonotype was recorded many times. In nucleotides, the CDR3 is TGTGCCAGCAGCCGAGCAGGGGGCGCCTACGAGCAGTACTTC. Encoded protein: CASSRAGGAYEQYF. The V gene is TRBV7-9, the J gene TRBJ2-7; 8 positions agree with TRBD1. This CDR3 contains 14 residues. Germline-derived CDR1 and CDR2 are SEHNR and FQNEAQ (reference sequence). J was trimmed by 2 bases and V by 5 bases; bases with no gene match: 5.

The chain carries TRBV24-1 and TRBJ2-7, with unresolved D. The CDR3 length is 12 residues. Germline assignment: CDR1 KGHDR and CDR2 SFDVKD. The V and J ends lost 3 bases and 5 bases respectively, with 7 bases between them. This CDR3 reads CATSDQDDEQYF. CDR3 sequence (DNA): TGTGCCACCAGTGATCAAGATGACGAGCAGTACTTC.

This clonotype has at least ten counts. The chain has TRBV13 and TRBJ1-1; no firm D call. CDR3 length: 16 residues. CDR1 PRHDT and CDR2 FYEKMQ come from the germline V gene (reference sequence). V gave up 5 bases and J gave up 3 bases, with 19 bases separating them. The CDR3 spells CASSPRGLDSDTEAFF. The CDR3 nucleotides are TGTGCCAGCAGCCCCCGAGGTCTCGATAGCGACACTGAAGCTTTCTTT.

The rearrangement links TRBV9 to TRBJ2-1; 10 bases agree with TRBD1. The V gene end was trimmed by 3 bases and the J gene end by 8 bases; junction bases not matched to a gene: 8. The germline V gene has CDR1 SGDLS and CDR2 YYNGEE. This CDR3 has 15 residues. The CDR3: CASSGGDRGGYEQFF. DNA of the CDR3: TGTGCCAGCAGCGGGGGGGACAGGGGTGGATATGAGCAGTTCTTC.

To note about this clonotype: This may come from a read error, since a much larger clone is one base off. J is TRBJ1-5 and V is TRBV6-6; D is possibly TRBD1 (6 bases). V shed 5 bases and J shed 11 bases, with 19 bases lying between them. CDR3 size: 14 residues. Germline V gene data show CDR1 as MNHNY and CDR2 as SVGAGI (reference sequence). DNA of the CDR3: TGTGCCAGCAGTACTCCGGGACAATTCTCTTCCCAGCATTTT. Translating it yields CASSTPGQFSSQHF.

This clonotype was seen at least ten times. The V and J genes are TRBV5-4 and TRBJ2-7; 7 bases fit TRBD1. Germline V lookup: CDR1 SGHNT, CDR2 YYREEE (reference sequence). The CDR3 runs 15 residues. V trimming: 6 bases; J trimming: 1 base; junction bases outside the gene matches: 10. The CDR3 DNA follows: TGTGCCAGCACCCAAACGGGACAGAAATCCTACGAGCAGTACTTC. Protein sequence: CASTQTGQKSYEQYF.

This clonotype was recorded many times. This chain links TRBV9 with TRBJ2-7; D is possibly TRBD1 or TRBD2 (6 bases each). Germline V gene lookup returns CDR1 SGDLS and CDR2 YYNGEE. CDR3 length: 14 amino acids. Trimming shortened V by 3 bases and J by 2 bases, and 12 bases separated the two germline ends. CDR3 protein: CASSGGGLPYEQYF. The CDR3 DNA is TGTGCCAGCAGCGGAGGGGGGCTCCCCTACGAGCAGTACTTC.

In this sample, this clonotype turned up once. CDR3 sequence: CSARPGTGANVLTF. CDR3 bases: TGCAGTGCTAGGCCCGGGACAGGGGCCAACGTCCTGACTTTC. This rearrangement joins TRBV20-1 to TRBJ2-6, with a possible D match to TRBD1 (6 bases). This CDR3 comprises 14 residues. In germline, CDR1 is DFQATT, CDR2 SNEGSKA (reference sequence). V was clipped by 3 bases and J by 4 bases, with 10 bases between them.

There are many counts of this clonotype. The V and J genes are TRBV5-6 and TRBJ1-1, with D perhaps TRBD1 (5 bases). The ends were cut back, 4 bases at V and 5 bases at J, with 18 bases in the middle. Germline CDR1 is SGHDT and CDR2 is YYEEEE. CDR3 length equals 15 residues. The CDR3: CASSPEAGGGTEAFF. CDR3 bases: TGTGCCAGCAGCCCTGAGGCTGGGGGTGGGACTGAAGCTTTCTTT. Based on the CDR3 plus reference TRBV5-6 and TRBJ1-1, the full variable domain is DAGVTQSPTHLIKTRGQQVTLRCSPKSGHDTVSWYQQALGQGPQFIFQYYEEEERQRGNFPDRFSGHQFPNYSSELNVNALLLGDSALYLCASSPEAGGGTEAFFGQGTRLTVV.